This record covers a single TCR beta chain. One end of the junction varies from germline; a read error may be responsible. With a constant-region primer, TCR beta cDNA was made from 450 to 500 ng of total RNA. ARM-PCR, slightly modified, supplied the TCR beta libraries through three nested multiplex PCR rounds. TCRdb re-analysed the multiplex PCR reads in MiXCR, keeping a single row per CDR3 protein. Found here are some 55,000 distinct CDR3 sequences, about 80% of them singletons; the top ten hold about a quarter. This sample was included in a study of tumor-infiltrating lymphocytes in primary liver carcinoma. Unsorted bulk tissue, about 17-34 mg of it, served as the source for co-extraction of RNA and DNA. The receptor was isolated from a man in his forties with primary liver carcinoma and hepatitis B virus infection. Input material: liver tumor tissue from sampling region 2. Described subset: tumor region T2, inferior pole.

CDR3 region: CVSSQYSGWGYEEYF. CDR3 nucleotides: TGTGTCAGCAGCCAATATTCGGGATGGGGCTACGAGGAGTACTTC. This rearrangement joins TRBV11-2 to TRBJ2-7; D may be TRBD1 or TRBD2 (5 bases each). CDR3 length: 15 amino acids. Germline values: CDR1 SGHAT, CDR2 FQNNGV.